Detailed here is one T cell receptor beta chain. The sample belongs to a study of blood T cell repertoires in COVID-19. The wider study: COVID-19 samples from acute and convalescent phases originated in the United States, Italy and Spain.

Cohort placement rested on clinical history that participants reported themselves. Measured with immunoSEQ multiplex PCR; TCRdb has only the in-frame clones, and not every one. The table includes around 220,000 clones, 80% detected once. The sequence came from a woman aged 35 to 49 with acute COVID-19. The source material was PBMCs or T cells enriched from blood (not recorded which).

CDR3 DNA sequence: TGCGCCAGCAGCTTGGAGCCATCCGGGACTAGGGGCACAGATACGCAGTATTTT. Its protein product is CASSLEPSGTRGTDTQYF. The genes are TRBV5-1 and TRBJ2-3; TRBD2 matches at 8 bases. V dropped 0 bases and J dropped 1; count of bases not matched to a gene: 10. This CDR3 is built from 18 residues. CDR1 SGHRS and CDR2 YFSETQ come from the germline V gene. Complete variable domain (other parts from reference TRBV5-1 and TRBJ2-3): KAGVTQTPRYLIKTRGQQVTLSCSPISGHRSVSWYQQTPGQGLQFLFEYFSETQRNKGNFPGRFSGRQFSNSRSEMNVSTLELGDSALYLCASSLEPSGTRGTDTQYFGPGTRLTVL.